This passage covers 15 T cell receptor beta chains from one sample sequenced in a study of CD8+CD57+ T cells in acquired aplastic anemia. Patients sequenced had flow cytometry evidence of CD8+CD57+ cell expansion. Both TCR beta VDJ combination and CDR3 sequence profiling were carried out. Genomic DNA was the template for this profiling. TCRdb recomputed calls from the reads with MiXCR, one row per CDR3 protein. The sample holds 170,000 or so distinct CDR3 sequences, about 50% seen once. The sample taken for sequencing was sorted CD4+, CD8+, or CD8+CD57+ T cells (not recorded which) from PBMCs. Receptors were obtained from a human donor with aplastic anemia.

The J gene is TRBJ2-7, the V gene TRBV4-2; D is ambiguous. V shed 2 bases and J shed 1 base, with 18 bases lying between them. CDR1 and CDR2 (germline): LGHNA, YNFKEQ. The CDR3 runs to 17 residues. CDR3 sequence reads: CASSQSFNEPGSYEQYF. As DNA, the CDR3 is TGTGCCAGCAGCCAATCATTTAACGAGCCGGGTTCCTACGAGCAGTACTTC.

The chain is built from TRBV18 and TRBJ2-7; D uncertain. The length of the CDR3 is 16 residues. Trimming left V 3 bases short and J 0 bases short, with 15 bases between. Looked up from germline, CDR1 is KGHSH and CDR2 is LQKENI. DNA for the CDR3: TGTGCCAGCTCACCCTTCGGACCCCTTGGCTCCTACGAGCAGTACTTC. Translating it yields CASSPFGPLGSYEQYF.

The chain has TRBV14 and TRBJ1-6; no clear D gene. CDR1 SGHDN and CDR2 FVKESK come from the germline V gene. V was shortened by 4 bases and J by 7 bases, with 14 bases between the two germline ends. The CDR3 extends over 15 amino acids. The CDR3 sequence: CASSPPGQSNSPLHF. The DNA for the CDR3 is TGTGCCAGCAGCCCACCGGGTCAGTCAAATTCACCCCTCCACTTT.

The chain links TRBV10-3 to TRBJ2-1; 7 nucleotides match TRBD2. CDR3 length: 14 residues. V trimming: 8 bases; J trimming: 5 bases; junction bases outside the gene matches: 9. Germline V gene data show CDR1 as ENHRY and CDR2 as SYGVKD. DNA of the CDR3: TGTGCCATCGAGAGGAGCGGGGCCGACAATGAGCAGTTCTTC. Its translation: CAIERSGADNEQFF.

This clonotype appeared many times. J is TRBJ2-7 and V is TRBV20-1, with 8 nucleotides matching TRBD2. J gave up 0 bases and V 4 bases, and 5 bases lay outside the gene matches. Germline-derived CDR1 and CDR2 are DFQATT and SNEGSKA (reference sequence). This CDR3 region has 14 residues. CDR3 nucleotide sequence: TGCAGTGCTAAGGAACTAGCGGACTCCTACGAGCAGTACTTC. Protein sequence: CSAKELADSYEQYF.

V is TRBV3-1 and J is TRBJ2-5; 9 bases are shared with TRBD2. Trimming cost V 3 bases and J 2 bases; bases outside gene matches: 7. This CDR3 is built from 16 residues. CDR1 is LGHDT and CDR2 is YNNKEL in the germline V gene (reference sequence). DNA of the CDR3: TGTGCCAGCAGCCACAGACCGACTAGCGGACAAGAGACCCAGTACTTC. Amino acid sequence: CASSHRPTSGQETQYF.

Only a few counts were recorded for this clonotype. A much larger clone lies one base from this, so it may be a read error. The chain's CDR3 is CASGSLPNTEAFF. The CDR3 DNA reads as TGTGCCAGCGGCTCCCTACCTAACACTGAAGCTTTCTTT. This chain uses TRBV13 with TRBJ1-1; no clear D. There are 13 residues in the CDR3. Trimming stripped 8 bases from V and 2 bases from J, with 12 bases between. Germline V gene data show CDR1 as PRHDT and CDR2 as FYEKMQ (reference sequence).

This clonotype has a count of ten or more. The chain has TRBV19 and TRBJ1-1; no definite D call. Per germline, CDR1 LNHDA and CDR2 SQIVND (reference sequence). Trimming pared 7 bases from V and 0 bases from J, leaving 9 bases between. The length of the CDR3 is 13 residues. CDR3 DNA sequence: TGTGCCAGTAAGGGCGCACTGAACACTGAAGCTTTCTTT. It specifies CASKGALNTEAFF. The whole variable domain, filled in from reference TRBV19 and TRBJ1-1, reads DGGITQSPKYLFRKEGQNVTLSCEQNLNHDAMYWYRQDPGQGLRLIYYSQIVNDFQKGDIAEGYSVSREKKESFPLTVTSAQKNPTAFYLCASKGALNTEAFFGQGTRLTVV.

This clonotype was found many times. This chain uses TRBV9 with TRBJ2-3; D call uncertain. Trimming cost V 6 bases and J 3 bases, with 8 bases left between them. This CDR3 has 12 residues. In germline, CDR1 is SGDLS, CDR2 YYNGEE. CDR3 region: CASTGETDTQYF. The CDR3 region has the DNA TGTGCCAGCACCGGAGAGACAGATACGCAGTATTTT. Filled out from reference TRBV9 and TRBJ2-3, the complete variable domain reads DSGVTQTPKHLITATGQRVTLRCSPRSGDLSVYWYQQSLDQGLQFLIQYYNGEERAKGNILERFSAQQFPDLHSELNLSSLELGDSALYFCASTGETDTQYFGPGTRLTVL.

The genes are TRBV25-1 and TRBJ1-2, with D maybe TRBD1 (6 bases). V was trimmed by 4 bases and J by 4 bases, leaving 10 bases between them. The V gene's germline CDR1 is MGHDK and CDR2 SYGVNS. The CDR3 contains 13 residues. Here the CDR3 reads CASSAADSYGYTF. CDR3 bases: TGTGCCAGCAGTGCCGCGGACAGCTATGGCTACACCTTC.

The V gene is TRBV7-9, the J gene TRBJ1-4; no clear D gene. Trimming removed 9 bases from V and 8 bases from J, with 16 bases in between. CDR3 length: 13 amino acids. CDR1 and CDR2 (germline): SEHNR, FQNEAQ (reference sequence). CDR3 sequence (DNA): TGTGCCAGTGGGCGGGAGGCTAGGGAAAAACTGTTTTTT. Amino acids: CASGREAREKLFF. The full variable domain, rest sourced from reference TRBV7-9 and TRBJ1-4, is DTGVSQNPRHKITKRGQNVTFRCDPISEHNRLYWYRQTLGQGPEFLTYFQNEAQLEKSRLLSDRFSAERPKGSFSTLEIQRTEQGDSAMYLCASGREAREKLFFGSGTQLSVL.

As to this clonotype: A read error may explain this, as a much larger clone is one base away. The chain combines TRBV11-3 with TRBJ2-5; tentatively, D is TRBD1 or TRBD2 (5 bases each). Germline-derived CDR1 and CDR2 are SGHNT and YENEEA. CDR3 size: 14 residues. V was pared by 8 bases and J by 3 bases, with 16 bases between. For the CDR3, the DNA is TGTGCCAGCGGGTCTCTAGGGGACGAAGAGACCCAGTACTTC. It is translated as CASGSLGDEETQYF.

This clonotype was recorded many times. The chain joins TRBV6-5 to TRBJ1-1; possible D gene TRBD1, 6 bases. CDR1 is MNHEY, CDR2 SVGAGI, per germline. The CDR3 totals 12 residues. Trimming removed 6 bases at V and 8 bases at J, with 13 bases between. In nucleotides, the CDR3 is TGTGCCAGCAGCTCATGGGGGCCCGAAGCTTTCTTT. Translation gives CASSSWGPEAFF.

The CDR3 coding sequence is TGCAGCGTTTCCCCCGGAAACAATGAGCAGTTCTTC. It translates to CSVSPGNNEQFF. This chain connects TRBV29-1 to TRBJ2-1; D is unresolved. This CDR3 spans 12 amino acids. From germline, CDR1 is SQVTM and CDR2 ANQGSEA. The V gene lost 5 bases and the J gene lost 5 bases, with 10 bases spanning the gap.

The V gene is TRBV2, the J gene TRBJ1-5, with 9 bases lining up with TRBD1. The CDR3 has 15 amino acids. The germline V gene encodes CDR1 SNHLY and CDR2 FYNNEI. The V gene end was trimmed by 7 bases and the J gene end by 6 bases; junction bases not matched to a gene: 10. CDR3 DNA sequence: TGTGCCAGCACTGGGGACAGGGTAGGTGGTCAGCCCCAGCATTTT. Amino acid sequence: CASTGDRVGGQPQHF.